These T cell receptor beta chains were read from a single sample in a study of blood T cells in healthy people across ages. TCRdb re-called the 5' RACE reads through MiXCR, storing one row per CDR3 protein. In the table there are hundreds of thousands of distinct CDR3 sequences, under 65% of which are singletons. The sample comprised blood. The receptors here all came from a woman of 80 years or more in good health. CDR3s include the opening cysteine and the closing phenylalanine or tryptophan. The order of the fields is clone size, V gene, CDR3 length, CDR3 protein. Not every row has a clone size; where given, it reads once, few, many or a size class.

- | TRBV24-1 | 16 | CATSDGLGYGHNEQFF
- | TRBV20-1 | 15 | CSARGDRSPYDIQYF
- | TRBV11-2 | 15 | CASSLERNSYNEQYF
- | TRBV18 | 14 | CASSPGLAGDEQYF
- | TRBV10-3 | 15 | CAISGIGTGPYEQYF
many | TRBV27 | 13 | CASRRLQGYEQYF
- | TRBV5-1 | 18 | CASSLGSSGGPSTDTQYF
- | TRBV9 | 15 | CASSVAAGGTDTQYF
- | TRBV2 | 14 | CASQQGHYTGELFF
- | TRBV12-3/TRBV12-4 | 14 | CASGRSPTNEKLFF
- | TRBV9 | 13 | CASSVEGWTEAFF
few | TRBV18 | 17 | CASSPQPGLVIAGELFF
many | TRBV12-3/TRBV12-4 | 14 | CASTPSVDLGEQYF
- | TRBV11-2 | 13 | CASSSPWGDTQYF
many | TRBV10-3 | 16 | CAISESETSGSYEQYF
- | TRBV6-5 | 16 | CAGSVHGPGVPDTRYF
many | TRBV12-3/TRBV12-4 | 13 | CASSLRRNTEAFF
once | TRBV12-3/TRBV12-4 | 13 | CASSDRALNEQFF
- | TRBV2 | 10 | CASIADTQYF
- | TRBV7-9 | 15 | CASSLGTDDEETQYF
- | TRBV7-3 | 16 | CASSSGQTIANYGYTF
many | TRBV15 | 15 | CATSFPPGTGNEQFF
- | TRBV5-1 | 16 | CASSRQAGDSTGELFF
few | TRBV18 | 16 | CASSPGGGSLAYEQYF
- | TRBV3-1 | 13 | CASSPGPSVGYTF
- | TRBV5-1 | 17 | CASSPEPPGQGNYGYTF
- | TRBV3-1 | 13 | CASSQDQGWEQYF
- | TRBV5-1 | 14 | CASSLGQEYNERFF